The rows below give T cell receptor beta chains drawn from one sample of a study of blood T cell repertoires in COVID-19. The protocol was immunoSEQ multiplex PCR, while the TCRdb copy is restricted to in-frame clones and leaves out a portion. The table includes over 250,000 clones, roughly nine tenths detected once. Material for sequencing was peripheral blood. These receptors all stem from a woman under 40 with COVID-19, enrolled during active disease. CDR3s include the opening cysteine and the closing phenylalanine or tryptophan. The D gene is left open where the match is weak. Not every row has a clone size; where given, it reads once, few, many or a size class.

size	D	V	J	DNA	CDR3
-	TRBD2	TRBV6-5	TRBJ2-7	TGTGCCACCCACTTAGCGGGGGACTACCACGAGCAGTACTTC	CATHLAGDYHEQYF
-	TRBD1	TRBV9	TRBJ2-2	TGTGCCAGCAGCCCAGGACAGGGTCTAGTGCTTCCAGGGGAGCTGTTTTTT	CASSPGQGLVLPGELFF
once	TRBD1	TRBV11-2	TRBJ2-3	TGTGCCAGCAGCACGACAGGGGGCACAGATACGCAGTATTTT	CASSTTGGTDTQYF
-	TRBD1	TRBV5-6	TRBJ1-1	TGTGCCAGCAGCTGGGGACAGGGGGCCCGGGGCACTGAAGCTTTCTTT	CASSWGQGARGTEAFF
-	TRBD1	TRBV9	TRBJ1-4	TGTGCCAGCAGCGTGGGGACAGGGAACGGAAAACTGTTTTTT	CASSVGTGNGKLFF
-	-	TRBV4-2	TRBJ2-5	TGTGCCAGCAGCCGGAATAGCGCCCAAGAGACCCAGTACTTC	CASSRNSAQETQYF
-	-	TRBV7-9	TRBJ1-1	TGTGCCAGCAGCTCGGGCAGGGTGGGATCGGACACTGAAGCTTTCTTT	CASSSGRVGSDTEAFF
-	-	TRBV20-1	TRBJ2-5	TGCAGTGCTAGTAGTAACGGACAGAGACAAGAGACCCAGTACTTC	CSASSNGQRQETQYF
-	-	TRBV11-1	TRBJ2-1	TGTGCCAGCAGCTTAAATCCAACAGGGCATGATGAGCAGTTCTTC	CASSLNPTGHDEQFF
-	-	TRBV9	TRBJ2-3	TGTGCCAGCAGCGTCCTTAACACAGATACGCAGTATTTT	CASSVLNTDTQYF
few	TRBD1	TRBV5-1	TRBJ2-7	TGCGCCAGCAGCCGAGAAACAGGGGGCGCGGAGGAGCAGTACTTC	CASSRETGGAEEQYF
-	TRBD2	TRBV30	TRBJ2-1	TGTGCCTGGAGTTCCTTGGGACTAGCGGGAGAGTCCTACAATGAGCAGTTCTTC	CAWSSLGLAGESYNEQFF
once	TRBD1	TRBV7-8	TRBJ1-5	TGTGCCAGCAGCTCGGACAGGACCGGCCAGCCCCAGCATTTT	CASSSDRTGQPQHF
-	TRBD2	TRBV7-3	TRBJ2-5	TGTGCCAGCAGCTTAACAGGGCTAGCGGGTATTGAGACCCAGTACTTC	CASSLTGLAGIETQYF
-	TRBD1	TRBV10-2	TRBJ2-7	TGCGCCAGCAGTCACCCGGGACAGGGGTTCTACGAGCAGTACTTC	CASSHPGQGFYEQYF
-	TRBD1	TRBV15	TRBJ1-2	TGTGCCACCAGCAGCGCCCGACAGGGTCCTAACTATGGCTACACCTTC	CATSSARQGPNYGYTF
-	TRBD1	TRBV6-1	TRBJ1-2	TGTGCCAGCAGTGAAGAGGGACAGAGTAACTATGGCTACACCTTC	CASSEEGQSNYGYTF
-	-	TRBV19	TRBJ1-1	TGTGCCAGTACTAAAGTAACAGGTGGGAACACTGAAGCTTTCTTT	CASTKVTGGNTEAFF
-	-	TRBV30	TRBJ1-1	TGTGCCTTATCGGGGGTCGGGAAGAACACTGAAGCTTTCTTT	CALSGVGKNTEAFF
-	TRBD2	TRBV28	TRBJ2-7	TGTGCCAGCAGGCCGAGACTAGCCGTACACTACGAGCAGTACTTC	CASRPRLAVHYEQYF
-	TRBD1	TRBV27	TRBJ1-1	TGTGCCAGCAGCGGGACAGGGGTTGAAGCTTTCTTT	CASSGTGVEAFF
-	-	TRBV20-1	TRBJ1-2	TGCAGTGCGGCCAGGGGTAATGGCTACACCTTC	CSAARGNGYTF
-	-	TRBV2	TRBJ2-5	TGTGCCAGCAGTACGGCGCAGGGCCAAGAGACCCAGTACTTC	CASSTAQGQETQYF
-	-	TRBV4-2	TRBJ2-7	TGTGCCAGCAGCCAAGATTGGTCCACTTTATCCTACGAGCAGTACTTC	CASSQDWSTLSYEQYF
-	TRBD1	TRBV9	TRBJ1-1	TGTGCCAGCAGCGCCAGGGGGCGGGCTGAAGCTTTCTTT	CASSARGRAEAFF
-	TRBD1	TRBV7-9	TRBJ1-6	TGTGCCAGCAGCTTAGTTGGACAGGGGACGAGCTCCTATAATTCACCCCTCCACTTT	CASSLVGQGTSSYNSPLHF
-	-	TRBV16	TRBJ1-5	TGTGCCAGCAGCCAATCAGGGGACACCTATCAGCCCCAGCATTTT	CASSQSGDTYQPQHF